This TCR beta chain was documented in a study of blood T cell repertoires in COVID-19. The wider study: There were acute and convalescent COVID-19 samples, and they came from the United States, Italy and Spain.

The CDR3 covers 14 residues. V gave up 6 bases and J gave up 1 base, with 11 bases separating them. The germline CDR1 and CDR2 sequences are MNHEY and SVGAGI. Enrolled through a virtual design, the participants were between about 18 and 100 years of age and came from 24 US areas. Someone with COVID-19 had been met by exposed participants within 2 weeks before study entry. TCRdb's copy holds only in-frame clones and misses some; the assay was immunoSEQ multiplex PCR. The repertoire consists of about 150,000 clones, with 75% to 90% occurring once and the leading ten covering 3.5% to 4.5%. The origin of this receptor is a woman aged 40-49 years who had been exposed to COVID-19. This chain links TRBV6-5 with TRBJ2-3, with D perhaps matching TRBD2 (6 bases). Sequencing was carried out using PBMCs or T cells enriched from blood (not recorded which). The CDR3 sequence is CASSLERGTDTQYF. The CDR3 DNA follows: TGTGCCAGCAGCCTTGAGCGGGGCACAGATACGCAGTATTTT.